This T cell receptor beta chain was retrieved from a study of OX40 agonist ivuxolimab in advanced cancers. About the study as a whole: Ivuxolimab was an agonistic, fully human IgG2 monoclonal antibody directed against OX40 (CD134), a costimulatory receptor. Intravenous ivuxolimab was administered to patients every 2 weeks at six dose levels: 0.01, 0.1, 0.3, 1.5, 3 and 10 mg/kg. Among the approximately 54 dose-escalation patients, approximately 20 had hepatocellular carcinoma, 15 or so melanoma, 9 renal cell carcinoma and 9 head and neck cancer. In the dose-escalation cohort, around four fifths of patients were male, and the mean age was around 60 years with a range of roughly 20 to 85. Prior anti-PD-1, anti-PD-L1 or anti-CTLA-4 therapy was permitted, and checkpoint inhibitors had been received by around 40% of dose-escalation patients. Partial responses were achieved by three dose-escalation patients, of whom one had hepatocellular carcinoma and two had cutaneous melanoma. Peripheral TCRbeta sequencing was intended to test whether TCR sequence diversity was altered and clonal T-cell expansion was caused by ivuxolimab. The paper describes the monotherapy dose-escalation part (N = 52 patients) of the phase I trial of ivuxolimab.

General study outcomes and caveats: In partial responders in the 0.1-3.0 mg/kg groups, normalized peripheral clonal expansion was found to be among the lowest, especially among CD8+ T cells. Low levels of normalized T-cell clonal expansion were also seen in some nonresponding patients. After ivuxolimab, expanded clones were on average more numerous among CD8+ T cells than among CD4+ T cells. At doses from 0.1 to 3.0 mg/kg, clonal expansion was seen in both CD4+ and CD8+ blood T cells between baseline and week 6. The antigen specificity of the clonally expanded peripheral T cells was not determined.

There are 15 amino acids in the CDR3, from cysteine to phenylalanine inclusive. The CDR3 DNA has 45 bases and is translated from base 1. In the germline V gene (reference sequence), CDR1 corresponds to GTSNPN and CDR2 to SVGIG. Ends trimmed: V by 2 bases, J by 6 bases; bases unmatched to a gene: 10. The trial excluded patients who had a history of autoimmune disease or were on systemic immunosuppression. Peripheral blood for TCR sequencing was collected from all dose cohorts at baseline, on cycle 4 day 1, and on cycle 7 day 1. The samples were taken from a phase I, first-in-human, multicenter, open-label dose-escalation trial of ivuxolimab. Adults with locally advanced or metastatic melanoma, renal cell carcinoma, hepatocellular carcinoma or head and neck squamous cell carcinoma were enrolled in the trial. CD4+ and CD8+ T cells were sorted separately from peripheral blood before TCR sequencing. Of note for this clone: Its cognate antigen has yet to be identified. Within one base of it there is no much larger clone, and no base qualities were kept.

To sequence the TCRbeta CDR3 region, genomic DNA was isolated from the sorted cells. The immunoSEQ Assay was used to sequence the TCRbeta CDR3 regions. TCRdb obtained this table from immuneACCESS and retained in-frame rearrangements with V and J assigned. These tables miss some clones; where compared with another copy, unresolved V genes account for less than half of the shortfall, and the remainder is unexplained. The sample includes roughly 97,000 clones, with about 86% observed a single time. Less than 6.5% of the sample belongs to the ten largest clones. The TCR originated in an adult with an advanced solid tumor such as melanoma, head and neck, liver or kidney cancer. Sequencing was performed on CD4+ or CD8+ T cells sorted from blood, taken in a trial of the OX40 agonist ivuxolimab. The chain is made from TRBV30 and TRBJ2-3, with TRBD2 identical over 8 junction bases. The bases read TGTGCCTGGAGTTTGGAGCGGGGGAGCGGGGATACGCAGTATTTT. Translation gives CAWSLERGSGDTQYF.